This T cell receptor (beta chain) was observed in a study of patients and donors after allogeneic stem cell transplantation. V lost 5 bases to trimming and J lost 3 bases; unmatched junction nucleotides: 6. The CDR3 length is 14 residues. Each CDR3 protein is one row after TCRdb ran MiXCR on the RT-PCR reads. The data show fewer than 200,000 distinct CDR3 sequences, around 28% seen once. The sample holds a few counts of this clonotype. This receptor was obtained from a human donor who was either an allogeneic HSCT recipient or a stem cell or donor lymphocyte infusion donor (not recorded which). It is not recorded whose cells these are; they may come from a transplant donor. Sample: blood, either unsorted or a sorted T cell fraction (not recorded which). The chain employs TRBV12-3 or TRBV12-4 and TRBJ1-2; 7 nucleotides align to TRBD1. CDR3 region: CASSLLGTDYGYTF. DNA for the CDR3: TGTGCCAGCAGTCTCCTCGGGACAGACTATGGCTACACCTTC.